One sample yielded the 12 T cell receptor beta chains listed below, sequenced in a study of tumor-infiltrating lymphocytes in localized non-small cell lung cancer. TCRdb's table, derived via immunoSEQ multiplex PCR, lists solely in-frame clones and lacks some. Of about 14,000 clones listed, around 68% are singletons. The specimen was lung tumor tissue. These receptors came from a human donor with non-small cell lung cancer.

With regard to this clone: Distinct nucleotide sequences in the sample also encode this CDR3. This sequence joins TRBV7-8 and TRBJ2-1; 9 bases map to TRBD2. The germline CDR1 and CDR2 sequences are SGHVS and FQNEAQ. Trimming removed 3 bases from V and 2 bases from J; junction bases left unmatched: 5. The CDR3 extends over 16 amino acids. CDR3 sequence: CASSLGAGGPYNEQFF. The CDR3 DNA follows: TGTGCCAGCAGCTTGGGAGCGGGGGGCCCCTACAATGAGCAGTTCTTC.

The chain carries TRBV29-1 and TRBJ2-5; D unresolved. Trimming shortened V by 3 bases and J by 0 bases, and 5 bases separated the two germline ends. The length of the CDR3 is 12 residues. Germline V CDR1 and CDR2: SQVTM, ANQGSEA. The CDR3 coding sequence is TGCAGCGTTGATTCGGACCAAGAGACCCAGTACTTC. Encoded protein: CSVDSDQETQYF. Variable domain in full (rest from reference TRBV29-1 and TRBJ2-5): SAVISQKPSRDICQRGTSLTIQCQVDSQVTMMFWYRQQPGQSLTLIATANQGSEATYESGFVIDKFPISRPNLTFSTLTVSNMSPEDSSIYLCSVDSDQETQYFGPGTRLLVL.

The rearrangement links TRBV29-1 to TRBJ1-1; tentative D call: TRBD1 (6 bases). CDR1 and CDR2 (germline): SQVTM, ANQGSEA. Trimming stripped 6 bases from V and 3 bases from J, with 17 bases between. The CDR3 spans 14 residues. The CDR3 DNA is TGCAGCGTCAAAACTACAGGGTGGGACACTGAAGCTTTCTTT. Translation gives CSVKTTGWDTEAFF.

CDR3: CASSVAGGAGNSPLHF. The CDR3 DNA follows: TGTGCCAGCAGCGTGGCGGGGGGCGCGGGGAATTCACCCCTCCACTTT. The chain is built from TRBV11-2 and TRBJ1-6; maybe TRBD1 (6 bases). This CDR3 has 16 amino acids. The V gene lost 5 bases and the J gene lost 7 bases, with 18 bases spanning the gap. The germline gives CDR1 SGHAT, CDR2 FQNNGV. The full variable domain, in which reference TRBV11-2 and TRBJ1-6 provide the parts outside the CDR3, is EAGVAQSPRYKIIEKRQSVAFWCNPISGHATLYWYQQILGQGPKLLIQFQNNGVVDDSQLPKDRFSAERLKGVDSTLKIQPAKLEDSAVYLCASSVAGGAGNSPLHFGNGTRLTVT.

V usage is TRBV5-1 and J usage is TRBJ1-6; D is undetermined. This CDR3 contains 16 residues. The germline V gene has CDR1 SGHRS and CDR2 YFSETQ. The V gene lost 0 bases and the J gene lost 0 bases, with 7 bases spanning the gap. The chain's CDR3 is CASSLALNSYNSPLHF. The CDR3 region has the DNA TGCGCCAGCAGCTTGGCGCTGAACTCCTATAATTCACCCCTCCACTTT.

The CDR3 bases are TGTGCCTGGAGTGTTGGCCGGTTATACGAGCAGTACTTC. Residues: CAWSVGRLYEQYF. The chain couples TRBV30 to TRBJ2-5; D remains unclear. The J call may be faulty, since TRBJ2-7 better matches the DNA end. The CDR3 has 13 amino acids. Germline lookup yields CDR1 GTSNPN and CDR2 SVGIG (reference sequence).

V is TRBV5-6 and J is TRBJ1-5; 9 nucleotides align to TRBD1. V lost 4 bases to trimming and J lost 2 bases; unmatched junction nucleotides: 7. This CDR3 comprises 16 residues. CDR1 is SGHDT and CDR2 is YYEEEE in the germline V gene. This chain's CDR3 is CASSAGQGYGNQPQHF. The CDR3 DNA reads TGTGCCAGCAGCGCGGGACAGGGTTATGGCAATCAGCCCCAGCATTTT.

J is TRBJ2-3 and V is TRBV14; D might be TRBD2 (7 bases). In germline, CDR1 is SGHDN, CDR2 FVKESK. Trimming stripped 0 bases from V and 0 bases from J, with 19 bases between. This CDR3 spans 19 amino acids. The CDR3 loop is CASSQDSPYGGASTDTQYF. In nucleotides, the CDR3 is TGTGCCAGCAGCCAAGATTCCCCTTATGGGGGGGCTAGCACAGATACGCAGTATTTT.

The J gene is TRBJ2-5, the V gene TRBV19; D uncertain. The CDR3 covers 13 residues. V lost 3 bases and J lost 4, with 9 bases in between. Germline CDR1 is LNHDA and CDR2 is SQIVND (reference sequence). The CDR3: CASSMFLGETQYF. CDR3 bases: TGTGCCAGTAGTATGTTCCTCGGAGAGACCCAGTACTTC. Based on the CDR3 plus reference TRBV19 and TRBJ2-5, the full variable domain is DGGITQSPKYLFRKEGQNVTLSCEQNLNHDAMYWYRQDPGQGLRLIYYSQIVNDFQKGDIAEGYSVSREKKESFPLTVTSAQKNPTAFYLCASSMFLGETQYFGPGTRLLVL.

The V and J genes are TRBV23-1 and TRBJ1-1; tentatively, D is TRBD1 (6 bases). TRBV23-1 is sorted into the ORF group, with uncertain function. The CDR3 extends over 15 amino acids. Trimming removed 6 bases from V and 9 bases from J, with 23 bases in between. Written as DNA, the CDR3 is TGCGCCAGCAGGGGGGGGTTGGACAGAGCAAGGAAAGCTTTCTTT. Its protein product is CASRGGLDRARKAFF.

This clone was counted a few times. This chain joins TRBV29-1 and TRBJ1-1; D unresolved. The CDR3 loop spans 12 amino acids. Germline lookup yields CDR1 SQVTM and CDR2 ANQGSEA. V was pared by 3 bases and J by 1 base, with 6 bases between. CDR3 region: CSVDLGNTEAFF. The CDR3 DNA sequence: TGCAGCGTTGATCTGGGGAACACTGAAGCTTTCTTT.

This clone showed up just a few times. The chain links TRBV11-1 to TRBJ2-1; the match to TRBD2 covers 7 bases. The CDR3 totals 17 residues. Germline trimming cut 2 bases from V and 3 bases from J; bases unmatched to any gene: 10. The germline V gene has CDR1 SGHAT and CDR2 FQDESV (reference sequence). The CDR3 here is CASSLFSSGTFYNEQFF. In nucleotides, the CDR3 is TGTGCCAGCAGCTTATTTTCCAGCGGGACTTTCTACAATGAGCAGTTCTTC.